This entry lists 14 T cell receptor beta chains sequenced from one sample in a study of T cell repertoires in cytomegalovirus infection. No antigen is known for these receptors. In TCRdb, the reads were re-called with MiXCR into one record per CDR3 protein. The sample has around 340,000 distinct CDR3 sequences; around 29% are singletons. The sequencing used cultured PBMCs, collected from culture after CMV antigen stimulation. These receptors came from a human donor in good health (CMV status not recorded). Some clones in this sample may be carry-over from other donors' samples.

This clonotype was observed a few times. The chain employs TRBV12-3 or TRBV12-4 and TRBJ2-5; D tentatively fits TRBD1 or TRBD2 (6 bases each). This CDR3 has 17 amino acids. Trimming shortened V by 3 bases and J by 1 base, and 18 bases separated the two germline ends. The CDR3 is CASSFSGWGASQETQYF. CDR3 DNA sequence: TGTGCCAGCAGTTTCTCGGGTTGGGGGGCTAGCCAAGAGACCCAGTACTTC.

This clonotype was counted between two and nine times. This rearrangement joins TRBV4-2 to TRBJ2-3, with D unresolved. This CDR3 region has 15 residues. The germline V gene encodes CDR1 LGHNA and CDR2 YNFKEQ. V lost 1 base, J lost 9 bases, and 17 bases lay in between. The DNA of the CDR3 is TGTGCCAGCAGCCAAGTCTTTCTTGGGGTTGGGACGCAGTATTTT. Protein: CASSQVFLGVGTQYF.

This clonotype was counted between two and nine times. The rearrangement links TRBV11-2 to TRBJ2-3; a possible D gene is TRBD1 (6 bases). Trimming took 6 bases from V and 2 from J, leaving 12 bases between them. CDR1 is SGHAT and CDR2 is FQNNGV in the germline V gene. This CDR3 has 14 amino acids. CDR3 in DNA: TGTGCCAGCAGTCAGACAGGCCCCACAGATACGCAGTATTTT. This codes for CASSQTGPTDTQYF. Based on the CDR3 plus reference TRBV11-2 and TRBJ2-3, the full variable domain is EAGVAQSPRYKIIEKRQSVAFWCNPISGHATLYWYQQILGQGPKLLIQFQNNGVVDDSQLPKDRFSAERLKGVDSTLKIQPAKLEDSAVYLCASSQTGPTDTQYFGPGTRLTVL.

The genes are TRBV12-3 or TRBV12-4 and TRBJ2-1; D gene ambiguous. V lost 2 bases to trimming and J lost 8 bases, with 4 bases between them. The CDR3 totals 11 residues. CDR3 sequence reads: CASSLIYEQFF. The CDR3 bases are TGTGCCAGCAGTTTAATCTATGAGCAGTTCTTC.

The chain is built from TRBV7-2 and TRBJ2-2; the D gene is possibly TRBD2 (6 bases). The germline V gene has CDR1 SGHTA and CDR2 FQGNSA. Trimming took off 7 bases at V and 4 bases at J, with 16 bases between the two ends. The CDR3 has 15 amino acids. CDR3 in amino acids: CASTPRGVGTGELFF. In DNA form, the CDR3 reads TGTGCCAGCACCCCACGCGGGGTAGGCACCGGGGAGCTGTTTTTT.

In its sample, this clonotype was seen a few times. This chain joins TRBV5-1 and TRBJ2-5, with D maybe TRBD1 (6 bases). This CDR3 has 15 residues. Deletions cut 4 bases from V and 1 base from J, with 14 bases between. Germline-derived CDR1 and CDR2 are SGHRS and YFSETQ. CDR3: CASSPTGPIQETQYF. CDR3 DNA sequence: TGCGCCAGCAGCCCTACAGGGCCGATCCAAGAGACCCAGTACTTC.

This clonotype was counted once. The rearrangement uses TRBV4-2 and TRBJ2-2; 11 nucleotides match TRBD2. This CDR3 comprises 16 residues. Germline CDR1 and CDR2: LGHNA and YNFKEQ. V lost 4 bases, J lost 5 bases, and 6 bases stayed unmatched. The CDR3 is CASSPTSGSYTGELFF. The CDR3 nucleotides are TGTGCCAGCAGCCCAACTAGCGGGAGTTATACCGGGGAGCTGTTTTTT.

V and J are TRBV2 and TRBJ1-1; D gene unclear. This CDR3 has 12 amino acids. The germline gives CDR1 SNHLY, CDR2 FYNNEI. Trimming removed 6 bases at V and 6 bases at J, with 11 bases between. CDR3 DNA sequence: TGTGCCAGCAGAGAACGGAGACCTGAAGCTTTCTTT. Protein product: CASRERRPEAFF.

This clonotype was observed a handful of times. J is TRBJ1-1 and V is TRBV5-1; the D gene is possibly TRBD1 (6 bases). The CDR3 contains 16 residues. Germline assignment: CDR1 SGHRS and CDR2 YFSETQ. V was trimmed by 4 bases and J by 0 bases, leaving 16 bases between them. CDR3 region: CASSNPPGTLNTEAFF. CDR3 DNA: TGCGCCAGCAGCAACCCCCCCGGGACACTGAACACTGAAGCTTTCTTT.

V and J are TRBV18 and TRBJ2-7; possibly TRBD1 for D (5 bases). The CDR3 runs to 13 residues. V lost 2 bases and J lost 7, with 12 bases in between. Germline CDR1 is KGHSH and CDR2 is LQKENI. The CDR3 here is CASSPDSSREQYF. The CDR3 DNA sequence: TGTGCCAGCTCACCAGACAGTTCGAGGGAGCAGTACTTC.

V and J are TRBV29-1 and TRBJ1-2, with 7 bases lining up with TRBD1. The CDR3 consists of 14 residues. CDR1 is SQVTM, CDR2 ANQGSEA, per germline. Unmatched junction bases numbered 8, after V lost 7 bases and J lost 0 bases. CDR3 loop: CSDYRDRANYGYTF. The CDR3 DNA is TGCAGCGATTACCGTGACAGGGCTAACTATGGCTACACCTTC. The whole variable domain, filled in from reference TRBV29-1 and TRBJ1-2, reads SAVISQKPSRDICQRGTSLTIQCQVDSQVTMMFWYRQQPGQSLTLIATANQGSEATYESGFVIDKFPISRPNLTFSTLTVSNMSPEDSSIYLCSDYRDRANYGYTFGSGTRLTVV.

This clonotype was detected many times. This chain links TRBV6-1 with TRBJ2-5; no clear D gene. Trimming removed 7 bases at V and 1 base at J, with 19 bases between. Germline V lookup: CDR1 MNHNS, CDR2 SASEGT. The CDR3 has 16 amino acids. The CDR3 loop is CASTKWAATAQETQYF. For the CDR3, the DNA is TGTGCCAGCACCAAATGGGCAGCTACAGCCCAAGAGACCCAGTACTTC.

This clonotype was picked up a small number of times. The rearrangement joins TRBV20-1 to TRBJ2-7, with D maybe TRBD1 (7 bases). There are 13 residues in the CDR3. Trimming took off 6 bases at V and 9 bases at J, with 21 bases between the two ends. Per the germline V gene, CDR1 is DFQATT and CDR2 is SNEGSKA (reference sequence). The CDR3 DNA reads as TGCAGTGCCCAGGGGGGACCTATTACGGTGCAGTACTTC. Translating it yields CSAQGGPITVQYF.

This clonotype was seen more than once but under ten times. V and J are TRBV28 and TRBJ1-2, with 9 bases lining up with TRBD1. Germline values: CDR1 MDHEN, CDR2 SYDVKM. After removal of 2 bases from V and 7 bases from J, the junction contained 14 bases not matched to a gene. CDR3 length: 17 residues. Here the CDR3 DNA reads TGTGCCAGCAGTTTAGGCCACCTAACCGGGACAGGGTTTGGCTACACCTTC. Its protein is CASSLGHLTGTGFGYTF.